This is a list of T cell receptor beta chains from one sample in a study of regulatory T cells in long-lasting Graves disease. Via MiXCR, TCRdb re-called the multiplex PCR reads, giving one row per CDR3 protein. The sample lists around 500,000 distinct CDR3 sequences, roughly 13% occurring once. These same records also appear under a second study, on T cells in Graves' hyperthyroidism and ophthalmopathy.

This specimen was peripheral blood mononuclear cells (PBMCs), taken at new diagnosis, from a patient treated with antithyroid drugs. The origin of the receptors is a young man with Graves disease. Each CDR3 is given with its conserved first and last residue. The order of the fields is D gene, clone size, J gene, V gene, CDR3 protein, CDR3 DNA. D genes are given only for firm matches. Where a row states a size, it is once, few, many or the class of an expanded clone; other rows omit it.

TRBD1 | many | TRBJ1-4 | TRBV6-1 | CASSGQGDGNEKLFF | TGTGCCAGCAGCGGACAGGGGGACGGTAATGAAAAACTGTTTTTT
. | many | TRBJ2-3 | TRBV12-3/TRBV12-4 | CASRGVVARSDTQYF | TGTGCCAGCAGGGGGGTAGTGGCTCGGTCAGATACGCAGTATTTT
. | . | TRBJ2-1 | TRBV20-1 | CSARTSKFF | TGCAGTGCTAGAACCTCCAAGTTCTTC
TRBD1 | many | TRBJ1-2 | TRBV20-1 | CSAIHRGRYGYTF | TGCAGTGCTATTCACAGGGGGAGGTATGGCTACACCTTC
TRBD2 | many | TRBJ2-1 | TRBV27 | CASSSEAGVYNEQFF | TGTGCCAGCAGTTCCGAGGCGGGGGTATACAATGAGCAGTTCTTC
TRBD2 | many | TRBJ2-5 | TRBV20-1 | CSARSSTSGGLETQYF | TGCAGTGCTAGATCCTCGACTAGCGGGGGGTTGGAGACCCAGTACTTC
TRBD1 | many | TRBJ2-3 | TRBV7-9 | CASSSGQGIDTQYF | TGTGCCAGCAGCTCAGGACAGGGAATCGATACGCAGTATTTT
. | few | TRBJ1-2 | TRBV6-2/TRBV6-3 | CASSPYKGYGYTF | TGTGCCAGCAGCCCCTATAAGGGTTACGGCTACACCTTC
. | few | TRBJ2-3 | TRBV24-1 | CATSDSGGRRYTDTQYF | TGTGCCACCAGTGATTCAGGAGGGAGGCGATACACAGATACGCAGTATTTT
. | . | TRBJ2-6 | TRBV6-1 | CASSQQGANVLTF | TGTGCCAGCAGCCAACAGGGGGCCAACGTCCTGACTTTC
. | many | TRBJ2-5 | TRBV7-2 | CASSLDTGKTQYF | TGTGCCAGCAGCTTAGACACAGGGAAGACCCAGTACTTC
. | many | TRBJ1-4 | TRBV12-3/TRBV12-4 | CASTSFGTNEKLFF | TGTGCCAGCACCTCTTTTGGAACTAATGAAAAACTGTTTTTT
TRBD2 | many | TRBJ2-7 | TRBV29-1 | CSVEVLAGGNEQYF | TGCAGCGTTGAAGTCCTAGCGGGAGGGAACGAGCAGTACTTC
TRBD2 | many | TRBJ2-7 | TRBV6-2/TRBV6-3 | CASSYSGLAGGEQYF | TGTGCCAGCAGTTACTCTGGACTAGCGGGAGGCGAGCAGTACTTC
. | few | TRBJ2-3 | TRBV15 | CATSRGTARPDTQYF | TGTGCCACCAGCAGGGGCACCGCCCGCCCAGATACGCAGTATTTT
. | many | TRBJ1-1 | TRBV30 | CAWSQMATGNTEAFF | TGTGCCTGGAGTCAAATGGCGACAGGGAACACTGAAGCTTTCTTT
. | . | TRBJ2-3 | TRBV18 | CASSPDRLADTQYF | TGTGCCAGCTCGCCTGACAGGCTCGCAGATACGCAGTATTTT
. | . | TRBJ2-7 | TRBV6-1 | CASSLRVFSYEQYF | TGTGCCAGCAGCCTTCGGGTTTTCTCCTACGAGCAGTACTTC
TRBD2 | . | TRBJ2-6 | TRBV10-1 | CASTMGGSGANVLTF | TGCGCCAGCACCATGGGGGGGAGCGGGGCCAACGTCCTGACTTTC